What follows is one T cell receptor beta chain and its context. Its cognate antigen is unknown. CD4+ T cells from unexposed donors were obtained before the COVID-19 pandemic (2011-2018). CD4+ T cells were isolated from the cells after 10 days of culture. As cell numbers allowed, unexposed-donor CD4+ T cells faced SARS-CoV-2 S/N and four cold-coronavirus spikes. Roughly 2 million PBMCs per well were cultured with about 9.4 IU/ml IL-2. The CDR3 spans 16 residues. This sample is part of a study of CD4 T cells in relation to SARS-CoV-2 and coronaviruses. For the study at large: After roughly eleven days of antigen culture, PBMC TCR beta CDR3s were sequenced. Negative control cultures got HIV-1 Nef peptides or no peptide.

Measured with immunoSEQ multiplex PCR; TCRdb has only the in-frame clones, and not every one. The top ten clones hold 20% to 25% of a sample with roughly 29,000 clones, over 65% of them seen once. The V and J genes are TRBV21-1 and TRBJ1-6. TRBV21-1 represents a pseudogene. The specimen was CD4+ T cells from PBMCs, cultured in vitro. The clonotype comes from a human donor in good health. The CDR3 protein is CASSKGRGTEVPPLHF. In nucleotides, the CDR3 is TGTGCCAGCAGCAAAGGGAGGGGGACGGAAGTTCCACCCCTCCACTTT.